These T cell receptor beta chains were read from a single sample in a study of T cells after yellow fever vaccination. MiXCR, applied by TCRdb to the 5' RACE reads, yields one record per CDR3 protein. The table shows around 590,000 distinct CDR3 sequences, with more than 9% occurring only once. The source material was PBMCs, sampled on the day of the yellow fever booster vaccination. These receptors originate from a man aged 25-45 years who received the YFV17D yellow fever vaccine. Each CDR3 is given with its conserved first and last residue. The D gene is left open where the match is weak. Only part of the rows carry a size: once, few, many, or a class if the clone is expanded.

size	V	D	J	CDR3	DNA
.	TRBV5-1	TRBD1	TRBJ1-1	CASSLAPGQLEAFF	TGCGCCAGCAGCTTGGCACCGGGACAGCTTGAAGCTTTCTTT
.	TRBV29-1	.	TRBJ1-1	CSARLRTDTEAFF	TGCAGCGCCCGACTCCGTACCGACACTGAAGCTTTCTTT
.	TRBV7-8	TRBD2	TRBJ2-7	CASSLDSGSRKQYF	TGTGCCAGCAGCTTAGATAGCGGGAGTCGGAAGCAGTACTTC
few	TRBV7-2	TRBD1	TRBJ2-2	CASSSGTGVRTGELFF	TGTGCCAGCAGCTCCGGGACAGGGGTTAGAACCGGGGAGCTGTTTTTT
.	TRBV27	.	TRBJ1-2	CASRETGTSGYTF	TGTGCCAGCAGAGAAACCGGGACATCTGGCTACACCTTC
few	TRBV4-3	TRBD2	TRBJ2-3	CASSQDSRGAGTDTQYF	TGCGCCAGCAGCCAAGATTCGCGGGGGGCAGGCACAGATACGCAGTATTTT
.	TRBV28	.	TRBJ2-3	CASGDLFADTQYF	TGTGCCAGCGGAGATTTGTTCGCAGATACGCAGTATTTT
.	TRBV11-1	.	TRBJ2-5	CASSKLRASYGEIQETQYF	TGTGCCAGCAGCAAGCTCCGGGCTAGCTACGGGGAAATTCAAGAGACCCAGTACTTC
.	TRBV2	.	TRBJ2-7	CASSDPGAGDNGDEQYF	TGTGCCAGCAGTGATCCTGGAGCCGGGGACAACGGGGACGAGCAGTACTTC
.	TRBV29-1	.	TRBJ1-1	CSVAVTAGAFF	TGCAGCGTTGCTGTGACAGCCGGAGCTTTCTTT
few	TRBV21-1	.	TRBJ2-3	CASSMLTSGRESTDTQYF	TGTGCCAGCAGCATGTTGACTAGCGGGAGAGAAAGCACAGATACGCAGTATTTT
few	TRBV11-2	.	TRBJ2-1	CASSFFAGPPDEQFF	TGTGCCAGCAGCTTTTTTGCGGGACCACCAGATGAGCAGTTCTTC
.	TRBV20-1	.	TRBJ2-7	CSASDRERSYEQYF	TGCAGTGCATCGGATAGGGAGCGGTCCTACGAGCAGTACTTC
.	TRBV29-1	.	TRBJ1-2	CSVEGGINYGYTF	TGCAGCGTTGAGGGGGGCATTAACTATGGCTACACCTTC
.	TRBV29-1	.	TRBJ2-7	CSVEDRLTYEQYF	TGCAGCGTTGAAGATCGACTGACCTACGAGCAGTACTTC
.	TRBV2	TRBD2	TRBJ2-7	CASRQGLAGSYEQYF	TGTGCCAGCAGGCAGGGACTAGCTGGCTCCTACGAGCAGTACTTC
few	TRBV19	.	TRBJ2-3	CASRKGGYTDTQYF	TGTGCCAGTCGTAAGGGGGGGTACACAGATACGCAGTATTTT
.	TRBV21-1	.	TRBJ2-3	CASSSFAGTSGTRNTDTQYF	TGTGCCAGCAGCAGCTTTGCCGGGACTAGCGGGACCAGAAACACAGATACGCAGTATTTT
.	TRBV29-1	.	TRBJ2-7	CSVEDNTYEQYF	TGCAGCGTTGAGGACAACACCTACGAGCAGTACTTC
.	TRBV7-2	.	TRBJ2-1	CASSLLAGRSYNEQFF	TGTGCCAGCAGCTTACTGGCGGGGAGGTCCTACAATGAGCAGTTCTTC
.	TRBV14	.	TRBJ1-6	CASSLMGNSPLHF	TGTGCCAGCAGCTTAATGGGGAATTCACCCCTCCACTTT
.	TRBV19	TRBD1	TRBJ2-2	CASSTGDRVTGELFF	TGTGCCAGTAGTACCGGGGACAGGGTCACCGGGGAGCTGTTTTTT
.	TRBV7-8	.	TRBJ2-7	CASSQKAPRDYEQYF	TGTGCCAGCAGCCAAAAAGCCCCCAGGGACTACGAGCAGTACTTC
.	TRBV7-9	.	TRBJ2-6	CASSLSRLGANVLTF	TGTGCCAGCAGCTTAAGCAGGTTAGGGGCCAACGTCCTGACTTTC
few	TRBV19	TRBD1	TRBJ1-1	CASSIGQGGSTEAFF	TGTGCCAGTAGTATCGGACAGGGAGGGAGCACTGAAGCTTTCTTT
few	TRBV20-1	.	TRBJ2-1	CSATGTSSYNEQFF	TGCAGTGCGACCGGCACTAGCTCCTACAATGAGCAGTTCTTC
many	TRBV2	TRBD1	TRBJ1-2	CASSLGQGTGGYTF	TGTGCCAGCAGTCTTGGACAGGGGACGGGCGGCTACACCTTC
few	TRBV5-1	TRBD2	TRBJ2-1	CASSLTSGGDEQFF	TGCGCCAGCAGTTTAACTAGCGGGGGGGACGAGCAGTTCTTC
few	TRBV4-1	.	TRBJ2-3	CASSQGPGGTPTDTQYF	TGCGCCAGCAGCCAGGGCCCAGGAGGAACCCCCACAGATACGCAGTATTTT
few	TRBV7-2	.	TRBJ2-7	CASSVTGISSYEQYF	TGTGCCAGCAGCGTCACCGGGATCAGCTCCTACGAGCAGTACTTC
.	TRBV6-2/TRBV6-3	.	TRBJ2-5	CASSPLVIEYEETQYF	TGTGCCAGCAGCCCCCTCGTCATTGAGTATGAAGAGACCCAGTACTTC
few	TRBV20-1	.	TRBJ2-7	CSATRGLEQYF	TGCAGTGCCACTCGGGGCCTCGAGCAGTACTTC
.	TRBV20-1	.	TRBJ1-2	CSARVLANYGYTF	TGCAGTGCTAGAGTTCTAGCTAACTATGGCTACACCTTC
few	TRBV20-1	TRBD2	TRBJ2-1	CSARGDGSSGGDEQFF	TGCAGTGCTAGAGGGGATGGCTCTAGCGGCGGCGATGAGCAGTTCTTC
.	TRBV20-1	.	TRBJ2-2	CSARVGTATGELFF	TGCAGTGCTAGAGTAGGGACCGCCACCGGGGAGCTGTTTTTT
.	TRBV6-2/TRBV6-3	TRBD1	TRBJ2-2	CASIGTANTGELFF	TGTGCCAGCATCGGGACAGCAAACACCGGGGAGCTGTTTTTT
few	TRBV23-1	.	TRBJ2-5	CASRHSGPLHGTQYF	TGCGCCAGCAGGCATAGCGGCCCCCTACATGGGACCCAGTACTTC
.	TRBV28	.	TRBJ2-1	CASSVGQNEQFF	TGTGCCAGCAGCGTCGGACAGAATGAGCAGTTCTTC
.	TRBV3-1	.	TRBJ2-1	CASSQYTTRGADEQFF	TGTGCCAGCAGCCAGTACACAACTCGCGGCGCCGATGAGCAGTTCTTC
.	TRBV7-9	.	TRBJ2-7	CASSFQVGSSYEQYF	TGTGCCAGCAGCTTTCAAGTCGGGAGCTCCTACGAGCAGTACTTC
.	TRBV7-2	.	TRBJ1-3	CASSWGQDDTIYF	TGTGCCAGCAGCTGGGGACAAGACGACACCATATATTTT
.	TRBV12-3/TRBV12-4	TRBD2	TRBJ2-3	CASSYTSGTHYGTDTQYF	TGTGCCAGCAGCTATACTAGCGGGACCCATTACGGCACAGATACGCAGTATTTT
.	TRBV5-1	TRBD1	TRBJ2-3	CASSLDRAHTDTQYF	TGCGCCAGCAGCTTAGACAGGGCCCACACAGATACGCAGTATTTT
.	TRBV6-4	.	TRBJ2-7	CASRGMGGSSYEQYF	TGTGCCAGCAGGGGCATGGGGGGCTCCTCCTACGAGCAGTACTTC
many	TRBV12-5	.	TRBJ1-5	CASGLVLYDSNQPQHF	TGTGCTAGTGGTTTGGTACTGTACGATAGCAATCAGCCCCAGCATTTT